These 23 T cell receptor beta chains came from one sample sequenced in a study of T cell changes during pregnancy in multiple sclerosis. The data were produced by immunoSEQ multiplex PCR, yet TCRdb's version contains in-frame clones alone and is incomplete. The sample includes over 45,000 clones, 80% to 95% of them seen just once. Sequenced here: peripheral blood, sampled in the third trimester of pregnancy. These receptors were taken from a female donor with multiple sclerosis, enrolled in a pregnancy study.

This clone was picked up a small number of times. The chain is built from TRBV30 and TRBJ1-4; 7 bases are a match to TRBD1. Trimming removed 4 bases from V and 4 bases from J; junction bases left unmatched: 3. The CDR3 is made up of 13 amino acids. Germline CDR1 reads GTSNPN; CDR2 reads SVGIG (reference sequence). CDR3 protein: CAWMGQNNEKLFF. The CDR3 DNA is TGTGCCTGGATGGGACAGAATAATGAAAAACTGTTTTTT.

This sequence joins TRBV27 and TRBJ2-1; tentative D call: TRBD1 (6 bases). This CDR3 has 16 residues. CDR1 is MNHEY, CDR2 SMNVEV, per germline (reference sequence). V lost 4 bases and J lost 9, with 22 bases in between. The CDR3 here is CASSSLGDTARGEQFF. CDR3 bases: TGTGCCAGCAGTTCCCTCGGGGACACCGCCCGTGGTGAGCAGTTCTTC.

The rearrangement links TRBV18 to TRBJ2-7, with 7 bases identical to TRBD2. Germline V lookup: CDR1 KGHSH, CDR2 LQKENI. The V gene end was trimmed by 5 bases and the J gene end by 2 bases; junction bases not matched to a gene: 0. The CDR3 contains 12 residues. In nucleotides, the CDR3 is TGTGCCAGCTCAGCGGGAGCCTACGAGCAGTACTTC. Protein sequence: CASSAGAYEQYF.

The V call is TRBV6-6, the J call TRBJ2-7, with TRBD1 as a possible D gene (6 bases). Germline CDR1 and CDR2: MNHNY and SVGAGI (reference sequence). V was cut by 2 bases and J by 0 bases, with 8 bases left in between. The CDR3 extends over 14 amino acids. Here the CDR3 reads CASSYQQGSYEQYF. Written as DNA, the CDR3 is TGTGCCAGCAGTTACCAACAGGGCTCCTACGAGCAGTACTTC.

The rearrangement links TRBV25-1 to TRBJ1-1, with D unresolved. The germline gives CDR1 MGHDK, CDR2 SYGVNS. V was clipped by 3 bases and J by 6 bases, with 14 bases between them. This CDR3 region has 14 residues. CDR3 sequence reads: CASSDTIRRAEAFF. DNA for the CDR3: TGTGCCAGCAGTGATACTATCCGCCGCGCTGAAGCTTTCTTT.

In its sample, this clone was seen once. The genes are TRBV7-2 and TRBJ2-2, with D maybe TRBD2 (6 bases). The CDR3 is 15 amino acids. The germline CDR1 and CDR2 sequences are SGHTA and FQGNSA. V was clipped by 5 bases and J by 5 bases, with 15 bases between them. The chain's CDR3 is CASSTGLLTTGELFF. CDR3 in DNA: TGTGCCAGCAGCACGGGACTTTTAACGACCGGGGAGCTGTTTTTT. Full variable domain (rest looked up from reference TRBV7-2 and TRBJ2-2): GAGVSQSPSNKVTEKGKDVELRCDPISGHTALYWYRQSLGQGLEFLIYFQGNSAPDKSGLPSDRFSAERTGGSVSTLTIQRTQQEDSAVYLCASSTGLLTTGELFFGEGSRLTVL.

This clone occurred once. J is TRBJ2-3 and V is TRBV6-4; the match to TRBD2 covers 11 bases. Germline V lookup: CDR1 MRHNA, CDR2 SNTAGT. This CDR3 has 16 amino acids. Unmatched junction bases numbered 4, after V lost 3 bases and J lost 2 bases. The CDR3 DNA follows: TGTGCCAGCAGTGAAATGACTAGCGGGGACACAGATACGCAGTATTTT. This encodes CASSEMTSGDTDTQYF.

This chain joins TRBV11-2 and TRBJ2-7; 9 bases map to TRBD1. CDR3 length: 17 residues. CDR1 and CDR2 (germline): SGHAT, FQNNGV. With V trimmed by 3 bases and J by 1 base, 10 bases remained unmatched. CDR3 nucleotides: TGTGCCAGCAGCTTGAACACCGGGACAGGGTTGTCCTACGAGCAGTACTTC. It specifies CASSLNTGTGLSYEQYF. Based on the CDR3 plus reference TRBV11-2 and TRBJ2-7, the full variable domain is EAGVAQSPRYKIIEKRQSVAFWCNPISGHATLYWYQQILGQGPKLLIQFQNNGVVDDSQLPKDRFSAERLKGVDSTLKIQPAKLEDSAVYLCASSLNTGTGLSYEQYFGPGTRLTVT.

The chain links TRBV7-9 to TRBJ2-7; D might be TRBD2 (6 bases). V lost 5 bases to trimming and J lost 3 bases, with 8 bases between them. The CDR3 loop spans 12 amino acids. CDR1 and CDR2 (germline): SEHNR, FQNEAQ (reference sequence). CDR3 in amino acids: CASSPGGYEQYF. The CDR3 DNA reads TGTGCCAGCAGCCCCGGGGGCTACGAGCAGTACTTC.

The CDR3 spells CASSIVPTGTTMNTEAFF. In nucleotides, the CDR3 is TGTGCCAGTAGTATAGTTCCGACAGGGACGACTATGAACACTGAAGCTTTCTTT. The V gene is TRBV19, the J gene TRBJ1-1; 7 bases fit TRBD1. With V trimmed by 1 base and J by 0 bases, 11 bases remained unmatched. The CDR3 has 18 amino acids. Germline CDR1 and CDR2: LNHDA and SQIVND (reference sequence).

The chain uses TRBV11-3 and TRBJ2-6; 11 positions match TRBD1. V was clipped by 1 base and J by 4 bases; unmatched bases: 3. Germline V CDR1 and CDR2: SGHNT, YENEEA. CDR3 size: 17 residues. This CDR3 is CASSLVDRGPGANVLTF. In DNA form, the CDR3 reads TGTGCCAGCAGCTTAGTGGACAGGGGGCCGGGGGCCAACGTCCTGACTTTC.

The chain links TRBV10-3 to TRBJ1-4; the D gene is possibly TRBD1 (6 bases). Per germline, CDR1 ENHRY and CDR2 SYGVKD. This CDR3 spans 13 amino acids. The V end lost 5 bases, the J end lost 6 bases, and 10 bases lay between the germline ends. The CDR3 reads CAISTYRDEKLFF. In DNA, the CDR3 is TGTGCCATCAGTACATACAGGGATGAAAAACTGTTTTTT.

The chain recombines TRBV5-1 with TRBJ1-1; no reliable D call. The CDR3 is 15 amino acids. Germline CDR1 reads SGHRS; CDR2 reads YFSETQ. V shed 2 bases and J shed 4 bases, with 15 bases lying between them. DNA for the CDR3: TGCGCCAGCAGCTTTACGTCCCTTCGGGGCACTGAAGCTTTCTTT. Its protein product is CASSFTSLRGTEAFF.

This clone occurred once. The chain joins TRBV5-6 to TRBJ2-7; 9 nucleotides match TRBD2. The CDR3 spans 15 residues. The V gene's germline CDR1 is SGHDT and CDR2 YYEEEE. V lost 1 base, J lost 3 bases, and 5 bases stayed unmatched. DNA for the CDR3: TGTGCCAGCAGCTTGTGGGGGACTAGCAACTACGAGCAGTACTTC. This sequence encodes CASSLWGTSNYEQYF.

The chain recombines TRBV5-1 with TRBJ2-3; TRBD2 agrees at 9 bases. After removal of 0 bases from V and 5 bases from J, the junction contained 7 bases not matched to a gene. CDR1 is SGHRS and CDR2 is YFSETQ in the germline V gene. This CDR3 is built from 16 residues. The CDR3 loop is CASSLEAGGVRDTQYF. Written as DNA, the CDR3 is TGCGCCAGCAGCTTGGAAGCGGGAGGTGTGAGAGATACGCAGTATTTT.

The chain is built from TRBV5-1 and TRBJ2-5; 7 bases map to TRBD1. Matching the DNA end better, TRBJ2-7 makes the J call doubtful. This CDR3 has 13 residues. CDR1 is SGHRS and CDR2 is YFSETQ in the germline V gene. CDR3 DNA sequence: TGCGCCAGCAGCGGGACAGCGTCCTACGAGCAGTACTTC. This gives the protein CASSGTASYEQYF.

In its sample, this clone was seen once. V gene TRBV21-1 combines with J gene TRBJ1-2; no DNA check was done on the table's D call, TRBD1. TRBV21-1 is given as a pseudogene. This CDR3 region has 16 residues. The CDR3 DNA is TGTGCCAGCAGCAATTTTACAGCAGGGGGCATACGCGGCTACACCTTC. This translates into CASSNFTAGGIRGYTF.

The chain has TRBV7-9 and TRBJ2-2, with 11 nucleotides matching TRBD2. The ends lost 6 bases at V and 3 bases at J; junction bases unmatched: 6. Looked up from germline, CDR1 is SEHNR and CDR2 is FQNEAQ (reference sequence). The CDR3 extends over 16 amino acids. CDR3 in DNA: TGTGCCAGCAGACTCCCGGGACTAGCGGACACCGGGGAGCTGTTTTTT. The encoded protein is CASRLPGLADTGELFF.

The chain couples TRBV11-2 to TRBJ2-2; 7 bases agree with TRBD2. Germline V lookup: CDR1 SGHAT, CDR2 FQNNGV. CDR3 length equals 15 residues. The J segment lost 6 bases and the V segment lost 3 bases, leaving 7 bases of the junction unmatched. The CDR3 DNA reads TGTGCCAGCAGCTTCGGACTAGATTTGCCCGGGGAGCTGTTTTTT. It codes for CASSFGLDLPGELFF. Based on the CDR3 plus reference TRBV11-2 and TRBJ2-2, the full variable domain is EAGVAQSPRYKIIEKRQSVAFWCNPISGHATLYWYQQILGQGPKLLIQFQNNGVVDDSQLPKDRFSAERLKGVDSTLKIQPAKLEDSAVYLCASSFGLDLPGELFFGEGSRLTVL.

The rearrangement joins TRBV19 to TRBJ2-7, with 8 bases matching TRBD1. J gave up 3 bases and V 5 bases, and 9 bases lay outside the gene matches. The V gene's germline CDR1 is LNHDA and CDR2 SQIVND (reference sequence). The CDR3 is 15 residues long. This CDR3 reads CASSPGQGSIYEQYF. CDR3 DNA: TGTGCCAGTAGTCCTGGACAGGGTTCGATCTACGAGCAGTACTTC.

The J gene is TRBJ2-7, the V gene TRBV27, with 11 bases aligning to TRBD2. This CDR3 has 17 residues. Trimming removed 2 bases from V and 7 bases from J; junction bases left unmatched: 13. The germline CDR1 and CDR2 sequences are MNHEY and SMNVEV (reference sequence). CDR3 amino acids: CASSLPHSSGRLWEQYF. CDR3 nucleotides: TGTGCCAGCAGTTTACCCCACTCTAGCGGGAGGTTATGGGAGCAGTACTTC.

The chain joins TRBV6-1 to TRBJ2-3; 9 nucleotides agree with TRBD1. CDR3 length equals 15 residues. CDR1 is MNHNS, CDR2 SASEGT, per germline. Unmatched junction bases numbered 7, after V lost 5 bases and J lost 4 bases. The CDR3, as DNA: TGTGCCAGCAGTATGGGACAGGGTACCTCAGATACGCAGTATTTT. As protein: CASSMGQGTSDTQYF.

The V and J genes are TRBV27 and TRBJ2-6, with no clear D. The CDR3 consists of 19 residues. The germline V gene encodes CDR1 MNHEY and CDR2 SMNVEV (reference sequence). V gave up 5 bases and J gave up 0 bases, with 20 bases separating them. The CDR3 region has the DNA TGTGCCAGCAGTCTTAGACAAACTTCCCTATCCTCTGGGGCCAACGTCCTGACTTTC. Its translation is CASSLRQTSLSSGANVLTF.